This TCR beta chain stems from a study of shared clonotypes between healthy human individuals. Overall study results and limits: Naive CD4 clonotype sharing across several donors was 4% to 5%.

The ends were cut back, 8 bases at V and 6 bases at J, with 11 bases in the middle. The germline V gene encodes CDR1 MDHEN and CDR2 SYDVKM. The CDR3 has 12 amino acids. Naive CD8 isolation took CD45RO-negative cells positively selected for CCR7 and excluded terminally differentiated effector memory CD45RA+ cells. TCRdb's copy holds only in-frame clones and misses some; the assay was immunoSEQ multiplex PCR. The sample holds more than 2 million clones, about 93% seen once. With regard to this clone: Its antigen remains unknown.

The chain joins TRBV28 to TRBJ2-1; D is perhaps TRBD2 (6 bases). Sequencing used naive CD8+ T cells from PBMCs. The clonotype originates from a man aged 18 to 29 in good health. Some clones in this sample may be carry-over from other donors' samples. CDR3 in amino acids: CASGRYGNEQFF. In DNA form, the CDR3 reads TGTGCCAGCGGGAGGTATGGCAATGAGCAGTTCTTC.